This record covers a single TCR beta chain. This clonotype was recorded a few times. No cognate antigen has been identified for it. Within one base of it there is no much larger clone, and no base qualities were kept. Receptors were amplified or captured by 5' RACE. TCRdb records NextSeq 500 as the sequencer. In the TCR library protocol, a unique molecular identifier was attached to each TCR cDNA molecule so that PCR and sequencing errors could be corrected. The study's own analysis went as follows. Decombinator tools were used for TCR identification, UMI-based error correction and CDR3 extraction. TCRs above a frequency of 2 per 1,000, corresponding to the top 1% of the tumor frequency distribution, were defined as expanded. Renyi diversity was calculated using the R vegan package after each repertoire was subsampled 100 times to 5,000 TCRs. To build CDR3 similarity networks, amino acid triplet string-kernel similarity was used, and CDR3s were connected when their pairwise similarity was above 0.82. TCRdb redid the processing of the public reads, applying fastp at Q25 and MiXCR, and retained in-frame beta chains. Every distinct CDR3 protein forms one entry, paired with its most common genes and DNA. Clone size and V and J calls follow TCRdb, not the original study. The table for this sample lists 40,000 to 45,000 distinct CDR3 sequences; under 25% of them were counted only once. Approximately 7.2% of the sample rests with the top ten.

These data originate in a study of spatial heterogeneity in lung cancer (dated by TCRdb to the late 2010s). Context from the whole study: Samples were obtained from over 70 patients with early-stage, untreated non-small cell lung cancer from the lung TRACERx cohort. TCR alpha and beta repertoires were quantitatively compared across multiple tumor regions, matched nontumor lung and blood in non-small cell lung cancer. TCR repertoire features were related to nonsynonymous mutation counts determined by whole-exome sequencing of tumor tissue. Beta-chain transcripts were consistently detected in greater numbers than alpha-chain transcripts, which likely reflects a higher abundance of beta-chain transcripts. Both alpha and beta chains were TCR-sequenced in around 220 tumor regions, under 80 matched nontumor lung samples and roughly 50 PBMC samples obtained at surgery. Follow-up PBMC samples were sequenced whenever available, with a median time to follow-up of about 24 months after resection. In the raw uncorrected reads, each unique combination of TCR and UMI appeared more than ten times on average.

The germline V gene (reference sequence) supplies CDR1 LNHNV and CDR2 YYDKDF. The cysteine opens and the valine closes a CDR3 of 14 amino acids. The entry retains the CDR3 DNA only, 42 bases that are in frame from base 1. Trimming takes 0 bases from V and 5 bases from J, and the germline ends sit 11 bases apart. Explained via the paper, the time point label denotes: blood at routine non-recurrence follow-up after resection. Whole RNA extracted from tumor and nontumor lung tissue, or from cryopreserved PBMC samples, was used for TCR sequencing without cell sorting. A patient was chosen for TCR sequencing only when enough RNA was available from at least two tumor regions. General study outcomes and caveats: Only about 15 patients were included in comparisons of baseline and follow-up blood repertoires. Confirming at a functional level the hypothesis that regional TCRs recognize regional mutations was considered to require additional single-cell paired TCR alpha and beta sequencing. Ubiquitous expanded tumor TCRs were detected in blood more often at tumor resection than at routine follow-up.

Sequencing was performed on PBMCs, taken at follow-up. This receptor was obtained from a female donor with early-stage non-small cell lung cancer. Recombination connected TRBV15 to TRBJ2-7; TRBD1 is a weak D gene call, 5 bases matching. Read as DNA, the sequence is TGTGCCACCAGCAGAGACAGGGCATTCGACGAGCAGTACGTC. The resulting protein is CATSRDRAFDEQYV.